The 11 T cell receptor beta chains below all came from one sample that was sequenced in a study of blood T cell repertoires in COVID-19. TCRdb keeps only in-frame clones here, not all; method: immunoSEQ multiplex PCR. Among hundreds of thousands of clones listed, 88% were seen once. Sequencing used peripheral blood. The receptors were gathered from a woman aged 70 to 79 with COVID-19, enrolled during active disease.

The chain has TRBV27 and TRBJ2-1; D remains ambiguous. Germline V gives CDR1 MNHEY, CDR2 SMNVEV (reference sequence). V was trimmed by 0 bases and J by 7 bases, leaving 4 bases between them. The CDR3 is made up of 12 amino acids. The chain's CDR3 is CASSLSRNEQFF. The CDR3 DNA follows: TGTGCCAGCAGTTTATCGAGGAATGAGCAGTTCTTC.

This chain links TRBV4-1 with TRBJ2-2; D not resolved. The CDR3 totals 13 residues. Trimming left V 0 bases short and J 6 bases short, with 5 bases between. Germline V CDR1 and CDR2: MGHRA, YSYEKL. CDR3 nucleotides: TGCGCCAGCAGCCAAGACCCGGCCGGGGAGCTGTTTTTT. Translating gives CASSQDPAGELFF.

CDR3 residues: CATSKGGKGYTF. Here the CDR3 DNA reads TGTGCCACCAGTAAAGGGGGCAAGGGCTACACCTTC. V is TRBV24-1 and J is TRBJ1-2, with TRBD1 matching over 7 bases. V lost 6 bases to trimming and J lost 8 bases; unmatched junction nucleotides: 5. Germline lookup yields CDR1 KGHDR and CDR2 SFDVKD. The CDR3 extends over 12 amino acids.

V and J are TRBV4-3 and TRBJ1-2; the D gene is possibly TRBD1 (6 bases). Trimming cost V 0 bases and J 2 bases, with 16 bases left between them. The germline V gene has CDR1 LGHNA and CDR2 YSLEER. CDR3 length: 17 residues. The CDR3 nucleotides are TGCGCCAGCAGCCAAGATCTTAAACAGGGAGAAAACTATGGCTACACCTTC. The encoded protein is CASSQDLKQGENYGYTF.

The rearrangement uses TRBV13 and TRBJ2-7, with 12 bases matching TRBD2. The germline V gene has CDR1 PRHDT and CDR2 FYEKMQ (reference sequence). The J segment lost 2 bases and the V segment lost 2 bases, leaving 7 bases of the junction unmatched. This CDR3 comprises 17 residues. For the CDR3, the DNA is TGTGCCAGCAGCTTAAGACTAGCGGGGGAGAAGACCTACGAGCAGTACTTC. This gives the protein CASSLRLAGEKTYEQYF.

The rearrangement uses TRBV18 and TRBJ1-3; 7 bases match TRBD1. V was pared by 0 bases and J by 0 bases, with 2 bases of the junction left unmatched. The CDR3 has 16 residues. Germline CDR1 reads KGHSH; CDR2 reads LQKENI. The CDR3 loop is CASSPPSGGSGNTIYF. The CDR3 nucleotides read TGTGCCAGCTCACCACCTTCAGGGGGCTCTGGAAACACCATATATTTT.

This sequence joins TRBV19 and TRBJ1-2; possibly TRBD1 for D (6 bases). Germline assignment: CDR1 LNHDA and CDR2 SQIVND (reference sequence). V shed 8 bases and J shed 8 bases, with 21 bases lying between them. The CDR3 is made up of 14 amino acids. This CDR3 reads CASHTQGFSWGYTF. The CDR3 DNA follows: TGTGCCAGTCATACTCAGGGGTTTTCCTGGGGCTACACCTTC.

The genes are TRBV27 and TRBJ1-4, with a tentative D call TRBD1 (6 bases). V gave up 8 bases and J gave up 5 bases, with 18 bases separating them. Germline V lookup: CDR1 MNHEY, CDR2 SMNVEV (reference sequence). The CDR3 is made up of 15 amino acids. CDR3 coding DNA: TGTGCCAGCCGCACCGGACAGACGATGAATGAAAAACTGTTTTTT. This translates into CASRTGQTMNEKLFF.

The rearrangement links TRBV19 to TRBJ1-4; D possibly corresponds to TRBD1 (5 bases). V lost 6 bases, J lost 4 bases, and 15 bases lay in between. CDR3 size: 15 residues. Germline V CDR1 and CDR2: LNHDA, SQIVND (reference sequence). The chain's CDR3 is CASRTIRGGNEKLFF. The DNA for the CDR3 is TGTGCCAGTAGAACCATTCGGGGGGGTAATGAAAAACTGTTTTTT.

This chain uses TRBV28 with TRBJ1-5; D is undetermined. V was clipped by 5 bases and J by 5 bases, with 10 bases between them. Germline V gives CDR1 MDHEN, CDR2 SYDVKM. The CDR3 extends over 13 amino acids. CDR3 sequence reads: CASSVRWDQPQHF. The CDR3 DNA sequence: TGTGCCAGCAGTGTGAGGTGGGATCAGCCCCAGCATTTT.

The rearrangement links TRBV15 to TRBJ2-4; D not certain. Trimming took off 1 base at V and 0 bases at J, with 10 bases between the two ends. CDR3 length: 16 residues. The V gene's germline CDR1 is LNHNV and CDR2 YYDKDF (reference sequence). The CDR3 DNA sequence: TGTGCCACCAGCAGAGGTCGGGTTTTAGCCAAAAACATTCAGTACTTC. It specifies CATSRGRVLAKNIQYF.